One T cell receptor beta chain is described in this entry. This sample is drawn from a study of control samples from healthy donors and cancer patients. Trimming at V came to 6 bases and at J to 7 bases, leaving 11 bases not matched to a gene. This CDR3 spans 14 amino acids. From germline, CDR1 is ENHRY and CDR2 SYGVKD. Assay: immunoSEQ multiplex PCR; the TCRdb copy retains only in-frame clones and omits some. The table lists approximately 100,000 clones, 80% to 90% of them singletons, with 13% to 15% in the top ten. This TCR derives from a man younger than 40 in good health. Sequencing was performed on blood. This sequence joins TRBV10-3 and TRBJ2-7; TRBD2 agrees at 8 bases. The CDR3 here is CAISVRAGADEQYF. CDR3 bases: TGTGCCATCAGCGTCCGAGCGGGAGCGGATGAGCAGTACTTC.